Following are 14 T cell receptor beta chains from one sample sequenced in a study of CD8+ T cells in alopecia areata. RNA extraction and reverse transcription yielded cDNA as sequencing template. Sequenced by immunoSEQ multiplex PCR; TCRdb stores in-frame clones only, minus some. The sample carries more than 95,000 clones, 45% to 50% recorded once. The sample was NKG2D-low CD8+ T cells sorted from blood. All receptors come from a human donor with alopecia areata.

This clone was observed a single time. The chain carries TRBV30 and TRBJ2-7; D is undetermined. The CDR3 covers 14 residues. Germline V gene data show CDR1 as GTSNPN and CDR2 as SVGIG (reference sequence). V lost 0 bases and J lost 0, with 9 bases in between. This chain's CDR3 is CAWSVGRLSYEQYF. CDR3 DNA sequence: TGTGCCTGGAGTGTAGGCAGACTCTCCTACGAGCAGTACTTC.

V gene TRBV29-1 combines with J gene TRBJ1-1; no clear D. The ends were cut back, 1 base at V and 3 bases at J, with 12 bases in the middle. The CDR3 spans 14 residues. Germline CDR1 and CDR2: SQVTM and ANQGSEA. In nucleotides, the CDR3 is TGCAGCGTTGAAGGCAGTCATAGCCACACTGAAGCTTTCTTT. Residues: CSVEGSHSHTEAFF.

This rearrangement joins TRBV29-1 to TRBJ2-7, with D unclear. The CDR3 length is 12 residues. The ends were cut back, 4 bases at V and 2 bases at J, with 9 bases in the middle. Looked up from germline, CDR1 is SQVTM and CDR2 is ANQGSEA. The CDR3 loop reads CSVVGVTYEQYF. CDR3 DNA: TGCAGCGTTGTTGGGGTGACCTACGAGCAGTACTTC.

The chain recombines TRBV4-1 with TRBJ2-1; TRBD2 aligns across 12 bases. V gave up 1 base and J gave up 5 bases; unmatched junction bases: 6. CDR3 length: 17 amino acids. Germline V gene data show CDR1 as MGHRA and CDR2 as YSYEKL. In nucleotides, the CDR3 is TGCGCCAGCAGCCAAGGCCCGACTAGCGGGGGCGACAATGAGCAGTTCTTC. As protein: CASSQGPTSGGDNEQFF.

The chain joins TRBV4-1 to TRBJ2-1; D is perhaps TRBD1 or TRBD2 (5 bases each). The CDR3 has 16 amino acids. Between the trimmed V and J ends, which lost 3 bases and 4 bases, there was a span of 16 bases. In germline, CDR1 is MGHRA, CDR2 YSYEKL. The CDR3 spells CASSHPKGTAYNEQFF. CDR3 nucleotide sequence: TGCGCCAGCAGCCACCCGAAGGGGACGGCATACAATGAGCAGTTCTTC.

This clone occurred a few times. J is TRBJ2-5 and V is TRBV21-1; TRBD1, as called in the table, went unchecked against the DNA. TRBV21-1 is a pseudogene locus. There are 11 residues in the CDR3. CDR3 DNA sequence: TGTGCCAGCAGCACACAAGAGACCCAGTACTTC. It yields the protein CASSTQETQYF.

The table lists this clone with a few counts. J is TRBJ1-4 and V is TRBV28; D is perhaps TRBD1 (5 bases). This CDR3 has 14 amino acids. Trimming pared 4 bases from V and 3 bases from J, leaving 9 bases between. Germline-derived CDR1 and CDR2 are MDHEN and SYDVKM. CDR3 bases: TGTGCCAGCAGTTCCGGGACGGCTAATGAAAAACTGTTTTTT. It codes for CASSSGTANEKLFF.

This clone was seen a handful of times. Distinct nucleotide sequences in the sample also encode this CDR3. The chain uses TRBV29-1 and TRBJ2-7, with 10 bases aligning to TRBD2. Germline CDR1 is SQVTM and CDR2 is ANQGSEA. The V segment lost 4 bases and the J segment 0 bases; nucleotides outside the gene matches: 0. This CDR3 is 13 amino acids long. The CDR3 is CSVGLAGSYEQYF. The CDR3 DNA sequence: TGCAGCGTTGGACTAGCGGGCTCCTACGAGCAGTACTTC.

This clone was counted only a few times. This chain joins TRBV29-1 and TRBJ2-7; D ambiguous. V was trimmed by 4 bases and J by 3 bases, leaving 13 bases between them. This CDR3 region has 13 residues. Germline assignment: CDR1 SQVTM and CDR2 ANQGSEA. The CDR3: CSVVVAADYEQYF. CDR3 DNA sequence: TGCAGCGTTGTAGTAGCAGCCGACTACGAGCAGTACTTC.

This clone has just one count. The chain employs TRBV29-1 and TRBJ2-5; D uncertain. The J call is in doubt because the DNA end fits TRBJ2-7 better. Germline CDR1 is SQVTM and CDR2 is ANQGSEA. This CDR3 comprises 11 residues. CDR3 DNA sequence: TGCAGCGTGAAAGTCCTCTACGAGCAGTACTTC. Protein: CSVKVLYEQYF.

The genes are TRBV7-6 and TRBJ2-3, with 7 positions matching TRBD2. The CDR3 sequence is 14 residues long. V shed 0 bases and J 7 bases; nucleotides not matched to a gene: 4. From germline, CDR1 is SGHVS and CDR2 FNYEAQ. CDR3 nucleotides: TGTGCCAGCAGCTTAGCGGGAGCGGGATATACGCAGTATTTT. Translation gives CASSLAGAGYTQYF.

This clone occurred a few times. The chain recombines TRBV4-1 with TRBJ2-3; TRBD2 might be the D (5 bases). CDR1 and CDR2 from the germline V gene are MGHRA and YSYEKL. This CDR3 contains 14 residues. Trimming left V 1 base short and J 6 bases short, with 11 bases between. CDR3 residues: CASSQAGIEDTQYF. The CDR3 bases are TGCGCCAGCAGCCAAGCGGGAATTGAGGATACGCAGTATTTT.

The gene calls are TRBV5-1 and TRBJ2-5; D unclear. The CDR3 runs to 13 residues. The ends were cut back, 0 bases at V and 2 bases at J, with 5 bases in the middle. Germline assignment: CDR1 SGHRS and CDR2 YFSETQ. The DNA for the CDR3 is TGCGCCAGCAGCTTGGCCATTCAAGAGACCCAGTACTTC. Amino acids: CASSLAIQETQYF.

A few counts support this clone. This sequence joins TRBV29-1 and TRBJ1-2; D remains unclear. The CDR3 loop spans 13 amino acids. Trimming took 5 bases from V and 6 from J, leaving 16 bases between them. Germline loops: CDR1 SQVTM, CDR2 ANQGSEA. The CDR3 loop reads CSVLVSRVHGYTF. The CDR3 DNA sequence: TGCAGCGTTCTTGTATCGCGGGTACATGGCTACACCTTC.